This entry lists 31 T cell receptor beta chains sequenced from one sample in a study of T cells in Graves' hyperthyroidism and ophthalmopathy (dated by TCRdb to the late 2010s). Preparation of the library involved multiplex PCR. TCRdb names Illumina HiSeq 2000 as the instrument used. TCR beta CDR3 regions were amplified from RNA transcripts. The TCR CDR3 was subjected to a first round of RT-PCR using the HTBI primer set and the Qiagen OneStep RT-PCR kit. Using fastp at Q25 and MiXCR, TCRdb reprocessed the public reads and kept productive beta chains. Rows with one shared CDR3 protein collapse into an entry with the most common genes and DNA. This sample has about 840,000 distinct CDR3 sequences in its table, and 38% of those were observed once. The top ten hold 8% to 9% of the sample. The specimen was blood. The receptors derive from a man aged 18 to 30 with Graves' hyperthyroidism.

Turning to this clonotype: Here the CDR3 omits its conserved ending phenylalanine or tryptophan, so a read error is the likely source. This rearrangement joins TRBV7-3 to TRBJ1-1, with unresolved D. The germline V and J ends were trimmed by 5 bases and 4 bases, with 11 bases remaining between them. This CDR3 has 13 amino acids. Germline V CDR1 and CDR2: SGHTA, FQGTGA. In DNA form, the CDR3 reads TGTGCCAGCAGCCAACCGGGCGGCACTGAAGCTTTCCTT. Its translation is CASSQPGGTEAFL.

This clonotype was seen more than once but under ten times. This chain uses TRBV19 with TRBJ2-7; 8 bases fit TRBD2. The germline CDR1 and CDR2 sequences are LNHDA and SQIVND (reference sequence). CDR3 size: 15 residues. With 6 bases clipped from V and 5 bases from J, the junction kept 12 bases outside the gene matches. The CDR3 reads CASSNEEAGEDEQYF. The CDR3 DNA sequence: TGTGCCAGTAGCAATGAAGAAGCGGGGGAGGACGAGCAGTACTTC.

The V call is TRBV19, the J call TRBJ2-6; D assignment may be TRBD1 or TRBD2 (7 bases each). CDR3 size: 17 residues. The germline V and J ends were trimmed by 9 bases and 2 bases, with 20 bases remaining between them. Germline V gene lookup returns CDR1 LNHDA and CDR2 SQIVND (reference sequence). The CDR3 coding sequence is TGTGCCAGCAGCGTAGCAGGGGGGGGCGCTGGGGCCAACGTCCTGACTTTC. This codes for CASSVAGGGAGANVLTF.

V is TRBV20-1 and J is TRBJ1-5; no definite D call. This CDR3 is built from 17 residues. The V end lost 1 base, the J end lost 4 bases, and 20 bases lay between the germline ends. Germline lookup yields CDR1 DFQATT and CDR2 SNEGSKA (reference sequence). The CDR3 is CSARATPLGYSNQPQHF. The CDR3 DNA reads TGCAGTGCTAGAGCCACCCCCTTAGGATACTCTAATCAGCCCCAGCATTTT.

This clonotype has only a few counts. The chain links TRBV28 to TRBJ2-5; D is possibly TRBD1 (6 bases). CDR1 and CDR2 (germline): MDHEN, SYDVKM. V shed 6 bases and J shed 5 bases, with 16 bases lying between them. The CDR3 length is 14 residues. The CDR3 coding sequence is TGTGCCAGCAGCGGACCAGGGGAGTGGGAGACCCAGTACTTC. It codes for CASSGPGEWETQYF.

This clonotype is a singleton in its sample. The chain uses TRBV7-3 and TRBJ2-5; D is unresolved. Germline values: CDR1 SGHTA, CDR2 FQGTGA. V lost 6 bases and J 5 bases, leaving 16 bases between the germline ends. CDR3 length: 14 amino acids. Here the CDR3 reads CASSLPGRSETQYF. The CDR3 DNA sequence: TGTGCCAGCAGTTTACCCGGAAGGTCGGAGACCCAGTACTTC.

This chain uses TRBV7-9 with TRBJ1-3; D not certain. V was clipped by 5 bases and J by 0 bases, with 8 bases between them. This CDR3 is built from 14 residues. Per germline, CDR1 SEHNR and CDR2 FQNEAQ (reference sequence). Written as DNA, the CDR3 is TGTGCCAGCAGCCCCACCCACTCTGGAAACACCATATATTTT. Its protein is CASSPTHSGNTIYF.

This chain links TRBV5-1 with TRBJ1-1, with D unresolved. The CDR3 contains 15 residues. Germline values: CDR1 SGHRS, CDR2 YFSETQ. The ends were cut back, 0 bases at V and 4 bases at J, with 13 bases in the middle. For the CDR3, the DNA is TGCGCCAGCAGCTTGGCCCCTTCGCGAGGCACTGAAGCTTTCTTT. Amino acids: CASSLAPSRGTEAFF. Variable domain in full (rest from reference TRBV5-1 and TRBJ1-1): KAGVTQTPRYLIKTRGQQVTLSCSPISGHRSVSWYQQTPGQGLQFLFEYFSETQRNKGNFPGRFSGRQFSNSRSEMNVSTLELGDSALYLCASSLAPSRGTEAFFGQGTRLTVV.

In this sample, this clonotype turned up many times. The chain employs TRBV19 and TRBJ1-1; D perhaps matches TRBD1 (5 bases). The V and J ends lost 7 bases and 5 bases respectively, with 14 bases between them. CDR3 length: 13 residues. Germline loops: CDR1 LNHDA, CDR2 SQIVND (reference sequence). Here the CDR3 reads CASNPGVITEAFF. The CDR3 nucleotides read TGTGCCAGTAACCCGGGGGTGATTACTGAAGCTTTCTTT.

In its sample, this clonotype was seen many times. V and J are TRBV15 and TRBJ2-5; perhaps D is TRBD1 or TRBD2 (5 bases each). CDR3 length: 18 amino acids. Trimming removed 0 bases at V and 2 bases at J, with 19 bases between. CDR1 is LNHNV, CDR2 YYDKDF, per germline (reference sequence). CDR3 nucleotide sequence: TGTGCCACCAGCAGAGATCAGGTGGTGGGGACGGCACAAGAGACCCAGTACTTC. Encoded protein: CATSRDQVVGTAQETQYF. Together with reference TRBV15 and TRBJ2-5, the CDR3 gives the full variable domain: DAMVIQNPRYQVTQFGKPVTLSCSQTLNHNVMYWYQQKSSQAPKLLFHYYDKDFNNEADTPDNFQSRRPNTSFCFLDIRSPGLGDTAMYLCATSRDQVVGTAQETQYFGPGTRLLVL.

This clonotype was seen at least ten times. The J gene is TRBJ2-7, the V gene TRBV15; 7 nucleotides match TRBD1. The CDR3 contains 14 residues. Unmatched junction bases numbered 5, after V lost 3 bases and J lost 3 bases. Germline V CDR1 and CDR2: LNHNV, YYDKDF (reference sequence). The CDR3 reads CATSRGTVGYEQYF. The CDR3 DNA reads TGTGCCACCAGCAGGGGGACAGTTGGCTACGAGCAGTACTTC.

In this sample, this clonotype turned up many times. The chain couples TRBV2 to TRBJ1-2; TRBD1 might be the D (5 bases). The length of the CDR3 is 12 residues. Germline loops: CDR1 SNHLY, CDR2 FYNNEI. Trimming shortened V by 8 bases and J by 4 bases, and 11 bases separated the two germline ends. CDR3 DNA: TGTGCCAGCCGGGGGGACGGCTATGGCTACACCTTC. Protein: CASRGDGYGYTF.

The chain combines TRBV7-2 with TRBJ1-5, with D hard to call. The CDR3 runs to 15 residues. With 5 bases removed from V and 1 base from J, the gap between germline ends came to 12 bases. Germline assignment: CDR1 SGHTA and CDR2 FQGNSA. The CDR3: CASSRTSVSNQPQHF. CDR3 sequence (DNA): TGTGCCAGCAGCCGGACCTCGGTGAGCAATCAGCCCCAGCATTTT.

This clonotype was seen just once. An end of the junction does not agree with germline; a read error may underlie this. The chain has TRBV11-2 and TRBJ2-5; either TRBD1 or TRBD2 may supply D (5 bases each). This CDR3 has 11 amino acids. Per the germline V gene, CDR1 is SGHAT and CDR2 is FQNNGV. DNA of the CDR3: TGTGCCAGCAGCGATTCCGGGACCCAGTGGTTC. Translated: CASSDSGTQWF.

V is TRBV7-9 and J is TRBJ2-7; 8 nucleotides agree with TRBD1. The CDR3 totals 17 residues. Germline lookup yields CDR1 SEHNR and CDR2 FQNEAQ (reference sequence). Losses at the gene ends were 5 bases for V and 2 bases for J; bases not matched to a gene: 14. DNA of the CDR3: TGTGCCAGCAGCAGCCGGGACAGGAATTTTTTTCCCTACGAGCAGTACTTC. Translation gives CASSSRDRNFFPYEQYF.

As regards this clonotype: A clone one base away is much larger, so this may be a read error. A read error is likely, as this CDR3 ends without the conserved phenylalanine or tryptophan. The genes are TRBV7-8 and TRBJ1-1, with 7 nucleotides matching TRBD1. With V trimmed by 5 bases and J by 5 bases, 5 bases remained unmatched. The CDR3 extends over 13 amino acids. CDR1 is SGHVS and CDR2 is FQNEAQ in the germline V gene. CDR3 sequence (DNA): TGTGCCAGCAGCCCAAGGGGGCCGACTGAAGCTTTCCTT. Translated: CASSPRGPTEAFL.

The chain joins TRBV12-3 or TRBV12-4 to TRBJ2-7, with 7 bases that match TRBD2. Trimming took 5 bases from V and 6 from J; bases not matched to a gene: 10. This CDR3 is built from 14 residues. The CDR3 is CASSPEPAGAEQYF. The CDR3 nucleotides are TGTGCCAGCAGTCCCGAGCCGGCGGGAGCCGAGCAGTACTTC.

On this clonotype itself: A much larger clone sits a single nucleotide away, making a read error possible. J is TRBJ1-1 and V is TRBV29-1; 7 nucleotides line up with TRBD1. Per germline, CDR1 SQVTM and CDR2 ANQGSEA. V was pared by 6 bases and J by 4 bases, with 8 bases of the junction left unmatched. CDR3 size: 13 residues. The CDR3 coding sequence is TGCAGCGTCCGTAAGGGGGCGAGCACTGAAGCTTTCTTT. As protein: CSVRKGASTEAFF.

As regards this clonotype: This clone may be a read error of a much larger clone one base away. CDR3 sequence reads: CSVGDPAGGFTEAFF. The CDR3 DNA reads TGCAGCGTTGGAGATCCGGCTGGAGGGTTCACTGAAGCTTTCTTT. The chain recombines TRBV29-1 with TRBJ1-1, with D unclear. Germline assignment: CDR1 SQVTM and CDR2 ANQGSEA. The ends were cut back, 4 bases at V and 4 bases at J, with 19 bases in the middle. This CDR3 is built from 15 residues.

In its sample, this clonotype was seen a few times. V is TRBV28 and J is TRBJ1-5, with a tentative D call TRBD1 (5 bases). The CDR3 loop spans 16 amino acids. The V and J ends lost 6 bases and 9 bases respectively, with 24 bases between them. The germline CDR1 and CDR2 sequences are MDHEN and SYDVKM. The CDR3 DNA reads as TGTGCCAGCAGCCCAGAGGGGATGGGGGAAGCGTGGCCCCAGCATTTT. It is translated as CASSPEGMGEAWPQHF. Full variable domain (rest looked up from reference TRBV28 and TRBJ1-5): DVKVTQSSRYLVKRTGEKVFLECVQDMDHENMFWYRQDPGLGLRLIYFSYDVKMKEKGDIPEGYSVSREKKERFSLILESASTNQTSMYLCASSPEGMGEAWPQHFGDGTRLSIL.

This clonotype was seen more than once but under ten times. One junction end does not reproduce the germline sequence, and a read error may be involved. V and J are TRBV7-9 and TRBJ1-1, with 8 bases identical to TRBD1. The CDR3 totals 15 residues. The germline gives CDR1 SEHNR, CDR2 FQNEAQ (reference sequence). The CDR3 DNA is TGTGCCAGCAGCTCAGGACAGGGCGAGAACACTAAAGCTTTCTTT. This gives the protein CASSSGQGENTKAFF.

The V call is TRBV2, the J call TRBJ1-3; D possibly corresponds to TRBD1 (6 bases). Germline CDR1 is SNHLY and CDR2 is FYNNEI. The CDR3 length is 17 residues. V shed 3 bases and J shed 4 bases, with 19 bases lying between them. This chain's CDR3 is CASSDWGARTSGNTIYF. The CDR3 DNA sequence: TGTGCCAGCAGTGATTGGGGGGCCCGGACGTCGGGAAACACCATATATTTT.

Only a few counts were recorded for this clonotype. V gene TRBV5-8 combines with J gene TRBJ2-5; the match to TRBD1 covers 8 bases. CDR1 SGHTS and CDR2 YDEGEE come from the germline V gene. V shed 4 bases, J shed 3 bases, and the junction held 11 bases outside the gene matches. The CDR3 has 16 residues. CDR3 coding DNA: TGTGCCAGCAGCCCCGACAGGGGTGAGCCAAAAGAGACCCAGTACTTC. Residues: CASSPDRGEPKETQYF.

This clonotype was found many times. The rearrangement links TRBV9 to TRBJ1-6; tentatively, D is TRBD1 (5 bases). This CDR3 comprises 16 residues. Deletions cut 4 bases from V and 9 bases from J, with 20 bases between. Germline loops: CDR1 SGDLS, CDR2 YYNGEE. CDR3 coding DNA: TGTGCCAGCAGCACGCTCGGGACCTCGTCGGGTTCACCCCTCCACTTT. Protein: CASSTLGTSSGSPLHF.

This chain links TRBV7-9 with TRBJ2-2; 9 bases map to TRBD1. Germline-derived CDR1 and CDR2 are SEHNR and FQNEAQ (reference sequence). The junction had 8 bases not matched to a gene; V was cut back by 3 bases and J by 3 bases. This CDR3 is 17 amino acids long. CDR3 region: CASSFPSGTGHTGELFF. The CDR3 coding sequence is TGTGCCAGCAGCTTCCCATCCGGGACAGGGCACACCGGGGAGCTGTTTTTT. Drawing the rest from reference TRBV7-9 and TRBJ2-2, the complete variable domain is DTGVSQNPRHKITKRGQNVTFRCDPISEHNRLYWYRQTLGQGPEFLTYFQNEAQLEKSRLLSDRFSAERPKGSFSTLEIQRTEQGDSAMYLCASSFPSGTGHTGELFFGEGSRLTVL.

The CDR3 sequence is CSARDVGGASETQYF. In nucleotides, the CDR3 is TGCAGTGCTAGAGATGTTGGGGGGGCCTCGGAGACCCAGTACTTC. The rearrangement uses TRBV20-1 and TRBJ2-5, with D possibly being TRBD2 (7 bases). Germline V lookup: CDR1 DFQATT, CDR2 SNEGSKA (reference sequence). V shed 0 bases and J shed 5 bases, with 16 bases lying between them. The CDR3 covers 15 residues.

As to this clonotype: This could be a read error, since a much larger clone is one nucleotide away. J is TRBJ2-7 and V is TRBV7-6; 11 nucleotides align to TRBD1. Looked up from germline, CDR1 is SGHVS and CDR2 is FNYEAQ. J lost 2 bases, V lost 3 bases, and 3 bases had no gene match. The CDR3 spans 15 residues. The CDR3 reads CASSFGQGAPYEQYF. The CDR3 DNA is TGTGCCAGCAGCTTCGGACAGGGGGCTCCCTACGAGCAGTACTTC.

CDR3 sequence reads: CASSYTYGTEAFF. The CDR3, as DNA: TGTGCCAGCAGTTACACCTATGGCACTGAAGCTTTCTTT. V and J are TRBV6-2 or TRBV6-3 and TRBJ1-1, with D uncertain. The CDR3 is 13 amino acids. Trimming cost V 2 bases and J 4 bases, with 8 bases left between them. Germline assignment: CDR1 MNHEY and CDR2 SVGEGT.

This chain uses TRBV10-3 with TRBJ2-7, with D possibly TRBD1 on 6 matching bases. The V gene lost 4 bases and the J gene lost 6 bases, with 13 bases spanning the gap. Germline CDR1 is ENHRY and CDR2 is SYGVKD. The CDR3 spans 13 residues. The CDR3: CAISGTATLEQYF. The CDR3 nucleotides read TGTGCCATCAGTGGGACAGCCACCCTCGAGCAGTACTTC.

The V and J genes are TRBV29-1 and TRBJ1-1; the D is unclear. CDR3 length equals 11 residues. The V end was cut by 8 bases, the J end by 1 base, with 8 bases between. CDR1 is SQVTM, CDR2 ANQGSEA, per germline. DNA for the CDR3: TGCAGCTTGGCAGGGAACACTGAAGCTTTCTTT. Translation gives CSLAGNTEAFF.

The rearrangement uses TRBV9 and TRBJ1-1; D not certain. The germline V gene encodes CDR1 SGDLS and CDR2 YYNGEE. CDR3 length: 13 residues. The V end lost 4 bases, the J end lost 7 bases, and 14 bases lay between the germline ends. The CDR3: CASSPRLNLEAFF. In nucleotides, the CDR3 is TGTGCCAGCAGCCCCCGACTCAACCTTGAAGCTTTCTTT.